This TCR beta chain was captured by sequencing in a study of T-cell memory formation after mild COVID-19. The count of this clonotype is one. TCRdb passed the 5' RACE reads through MiXCR, listing each CDR3 protein once. This sample yields more than 350,000 distinct CDR3 sequences, of which 20% to 25% are seen a single time; approximately 12% belongs to the top ten. The CDR3 is 15 amino acids. V was trimmed by 2 bases and J by 7 bases, leaving 15 bases between them. The V gene's germline CDR1 is MGHRA and CDR2 YSYEKL. Material: PBMCs or a T cell subset sorted from them (not recorded which). The chain links TRBV4-1 to TRBJ2-1; D possibly corresponds to TRBD2 (5 bases). This clonotype originated in an adult woman who had mild COVID-19 (a few samples of this study predate the infection). Cell type and time point are not known. As DNA, the CDR3 is TGCGCCAGCAGCCAAACTCTACGGACTGGGAATGAGCAGTTCTTC. The encoded protein is CASSQTLRTGNEQFF.